Listed below are T cell receptor beta chains from one sample, sequenced in a study of cytomegalovirus exposure and HLA in healthy donors. This table comes from immunoSEQ multiplex PCR, and its TCRdb copy is limited to in-frame clones, with some not included. The sample consists of 170,000 or so clones, under 85% of them appearing once. The sequenced sample consisted of PBMCs. These receptors came from a woman in her 30s in good health and CMV-seronegative. Both conserved end residues are part of each CDR3. Fields, in order: J gene, CDR3 length, D gene, V gene, clone size, CDR3 protein, CDR3 DNA. D genes are given only for firm matches. The size entry is marked missing in some rows and otherwise reads once, few, many or a size class.

>TRBJ1-6|14|NA|TRBV27|NA
CASSWRGYNSPLHF
TGTGCCAGCAGTTGGCGAGGGTATAATTCACCCCTCCACTTT
>TRBJ2-2|14|NA|TRBV30|NA
CAWEGGGITGELFF
TGTGCCTGGGAAGGGGGCGGGATCACCGGGGAGCTGTTTTTT
>TRBJ1-1|16|TRBD1|TRBV5-1|few
CASRAGQGAMNTEAFF
TGCGCCAGCAGAGCGGGACAGGGGGCGATGAACACTGAAGCTTTCTTT
>TRBJ2-3|15|TRBD2|TRBV11-3|NA
CASSYRGGYTDTQYF
TGTGCCAGCAGCTACCGGGGGGGGTACACAGATACGCAGTATTTT
>TRBJ1-6|14|TRBD1|TRBV7-2|NA
CASSSGQADSPLHF
TGTGCCAGCAGCTCAGGACAGGCGGATTCACCCCTCCACTTT
>TRBJ1-4|15|TRBD1|TRBV29-1|NA
CSVDSWDSASGKLFF
TGCAGCGTTGATTCTTGGGACAGTGCCTCGGGGAAACTGTTTTTT
>TRBJ2-2|14|TRBD1|TRBV2|NA
CASITEQGTGELFF
TGTGCCAGTATTACGGAACAGGGGACCGGGGAGCTGTTTTTT
>TRBJ1-1|12|NA|TRBV27|NA
CASSSWNTEAFF
TGTGCCAGCAGTTCTTGGAACACTGAAGCTTTCTTT
>TRBJ1-1|13|NA|TRBV7-9|NA
CASTLGGHTEAFF
TGTGCCAGTACCCTAGGGGGACACACTGAAGCTTTCTTT
>TRBJ1-6|14|NA|TRBV18|NA
CASSDGSSGSPLHF
TGTGCCAGCTCGGATGGTTCGTCGGGTTCACCCCTCCACTTT
>TRBJ2-5|13|NA|TRBV6-1|NA
CASSADSGETQYF
TGTGCCAGCAGCGCGGACAGTGGGGAGACCCAGTACTTC
>TRBJ2-3|18|TRBD2|TRBV5-1|NA
CASSFGTSGGPSTDTQYF
TGCGCCAGCAGCTTCGGGACTAGCGGGGGACCTAGCACAGATACGCAGTATTTT
>TRBJ2-4|14|TRBD1|TRBV5-1|NA
CASSTGTAENIQYF
TGCGCCAGCAGCACCGGGACAGCCGAAAACATTCAGTACTTC
>TRBJ1-6|15|NA|TRBV2|NA
CASSESFQVNSPLHF
TGTGCCAGCAGTGAAAGTTTCCAGGTTAATTCACCCCTCCACTTT
>TRBJ2-3|16|TRBD1|TRBV9|few
CASSVPRQGASDTQYF
TGTGCCAGCAGCGTACCACGACAGGGGGCCTCAGATACGCAGTATTTT
>TRBJ1-6|17|TRBD1|TRBV2|few
CASIQGISPVMGSPLHF
TGTGCCAGCATACAGGGGATCTCCCCCGTTATGGGTTCACCCCTCCACTTT
>TRBJ2-1|15|TRBD2|TRBV29-1|NA
CSVERTSGGRDEQFF
TGCAGCGTTGAGCGTACTAGCGGGGGGCGGGATGAGCAGTTCTTC